This entry lists 29 T cell receptor beta chains sequenced from one sample in a study of blood T cell repertoires in COVID-19. Libraries were prepared by immunoSEQ multiplex PCR; TCRdb keeps only in-frame clonotypes and omits some of them. The repertoire includes roughly 280,000 clones, 86% of them detected once, and about 8.8% sits in the top ten. Input material: peripheral blood. These TCRs come from a man aged 40-49 years with active or convalescent COVID-19.

This chain's CDR3 is CASRQGRWSNQPQHF. CDR3 DNA: TGTGCCAGCCGACAGGGCCGATGGAGCAATCAGCCCCAGCATTTT. The rearrangement links TRBV19 to TRBJ1-5, with TRBD1 matching 7 bases. V dropped 9 bases and J dropped 1; count of bases not matched to a gene: 9. Germline V gene sequence: CDR1 LNHDA, CDR2 SQIVND (reference sequence). The CDR3 length is 15 residues.

The chain employs TRBV6-5 and TRBJ2-7; D not certain. Germline V lookup: CDR1 MNHEY, CDR2 SVGAGI. The CDR3 is made up of 12 amino acids. CDR3 sequence: CVTAGFGYEQYF. CDR3 in DNA: TGTGTCACGGCCGGGTTTGGTTACGAGCAGTACTTC.

J is TRBJ1-1 and V is TRBV29-1, with 9 bases lining up with TRBD1. The CDR3 sequence is 14 residues long. The germline gives CDR1 SQVTM, CDR2 ANQGSEA. J gave up 10 bases and V 0 bases, and 9 bases lay outside the gene matches. DNA of the CDR3: TGCAGCGTTGAAGACACCGGACAGGGGTTGCGAGCTTTCTTT. Amino acids: CSVEDTGQGLRAFF.

The chain carries TRBV6-5 and TRBJ2-7; perhaps TRBD2 as D (5 bases). Germline-derived CDR1 and CDR2 are MNHEY and SVGAGI. V was cut by 6 bases and J by 2 bases, with 14 bases left in between. The length of the CDR3 is 14 residues. In DNA form, the CDR3 reads TGTGCCAGCAGATCCCATAGCGTGGCCTACGAGCAGTACTTC. It yields the protein CASRSHSVAYEQYF.

There are a few counts of this clone. The chain employs TRBV19 and TRBJ1-5, with D perhaps matching TRBD1 (6 bases). The CDR3 is 15 residues long. Trimming shortened V by 2 bases and J by 3 bases, and 11 bases separated the two germline ends. Per the germline V gene, CDR1 is LNHDA and CDR2 is SQIVND (reference sequence). CDR3 nucleotide sequence: TGTGCCAGTAGTATAAGTGGACAGTTCAATCAGCCCCAGCATTTT. Encoded protein: CASSISGQFNQPQHF. Full variable domain (missing parts from reference TRBV19 and TRBJ1-5): DGGITQSPKYLFRKEGQNVTLSCEQNLNHDAMYWYRQDPGQGLRLIYYSQIVNDFQKGDIAEGYSVSREKKESFPLTVTSAQKNPTAFYLCASSISGQFNQPQHFGDGTRLSIL.

V gene TRBV19 combines with J gene TRBJ1-4; D ambiguous. Per germline, CDR1 LNHDA and CDR2 SQIVND (reference sequence). This CDR3 has 11 amino acids. The V and J ends lost 7 bases and 8 bases respectively, with 8 bases between them. CDR3 region: CASKAGEKLFF. The CDR3 coding sequence is TGTGCCAGTAAAGCGGGGGAAAAACTGTTTTTT.

This chain uses TRBV7-2 with TRBJ2-1; D may be TRBD2 (7 bases). The length of the CDR3 is 15 residues. Between the trimmed V and J ends, which lost 7 bases and 0 bases, there was a span of 13 bases. The germline CDR1 and CDR2 sequences are SGHTA and FQGNSA. The CDR3, as DNA: TGTGCCAGCACCGGGCGGGGGCCCTCCTACAATGAGCAGTTCTTC. Its translation: CASTGRGPSYNEQFF.

The chain couples TRBV27 to TRBJ2-2; 7 bases map to TRBD1. The length of the CDR3 is 14 residues. From germline, CDR1 is MNHEY and CDR2 SMNVEV (reference sequence). V was clipped by 6 bases and J by 3 bases; unmatched bases: 4. DNA of the CDR3: TGTGCCAGCAGGACAGGGTTTGACACCGGGGAGCTGTTTTTT. Its protein is CASRTGFDTGELFF.

The genes are TRBV4-2 and TRBJ2-1; 8 bases are shared with TRBD2. This CDR3 region has 19 residues. Germline V lookup: CDR1 LGHNA, CDR2 YNFKEQ. Germline trimming cut 6 bases from V and 3 bases from J; bases unmatched to any gene: 19. CDR3 sequence: CASSRELAAGDPVYNEQFF. In DNA form, the CDR3 reads TGTGCCAGCAGTCGAGAGCTGGCAGCGGGGGACCCCGTCTACAATGAGCAGTTCTTC.

The chain joins TRBV7-9 to TRBJ2-6, with TRBD1 as a possible D gene (6 bases). The V gene's germline CDR1 is SEHNR and CDR2 FQNEAQ (reference sequence). The CDR3 is made up of 15 amino acids. The V and J ends lost 5 bases and 4 bases respectively, with 12 bases between them. The CDR3 spells CASSLQGPGANVLTF. Written as DNA, the CDR3 is TGTGCCAGCAGCCTACAGGGACCCGGGGCCAACGTCCTGACTTTC.

The chain employs TRBV3-1 (or the pseudogene TRBV3-2) and TRBJ2-7; 7 bases line up with TRBD2. Germline loops: CDR1 LGHDT, CDR2 YNNKEL (reference sequence). Unmatched junction bases numbered 4, after V lost 9 bases and J lost 5 bases. This CDR3 is built from 11 residues. The CDR3, as DNA: TGTGCCAGTGCGGGAGTAGACGAGCAGTACTTC. This codes for CASAGVDEQYF.

V and J are TRBV9 and TRBJ2-7; D not certain. The CDR3 runs to 14 residues. The germline gives CDR1 SGDLS, CDR2 YYNGEE. V was clipped by 1 base and J by 2 bases, with 10 bases between them. The CDR3 bases are TGTGCCAGCAGCGTATCCCCCTCCCCCTACGAGCAGTACTTC. It codes for CASSVSPSPYEQYF.

This chain uses TRBV3-1 (or the pseudogene TRBV3-2) with TRBJ2-7; 9 nucleotides agree with TRBD1. With 0 bases clipped from V and 5 bases from J, the junction kept 8 bases outside the gene matches. Germline lookup yields CDR1 LGHDT and CDR2 YNNKEL (reference sequence). The CDR3 has 16 amino acids. The CDR3 region is CASSQDGGTGKHEQYF. Here the CDR3 DNA reads TGTGCCAGCAGCCAAGATGGAGGGACAGGGAAGCACGAGCAGTACTTC.

The V call is TRBV15, the J call TRBJ1-2, with 8 bases aligning to TRBD1. Per germline, CDR1 LNHNV and CDR2 YYDKDF (reference sequence). The CDR3 length is 14 residues. J gave up 7 bases and V 4 bases, and 8 bases lay outside the gene matches. CDR3 sequence (DNA): TGTGCCACCAGCACAAGATCGACAGGGGTTGGCTACACCTTC. It translates to CATSTRSTGVGYTF.

This clone appeared a single time. This chain links TRBV6-2 or TRBV6-3 with TRBJ1-2, with TRBD1 matching over 9 bases. Germline V gene lookup returns CDR1 MNHEY and CDR2 SVGEGT. V was clipped by 5 bases and J by 3 bases; unmatched bases: 19. This CDR3 region has 19 residues. The CDR3 spells CASSTRPPGQGYPYYGYTF. Here the CDR3 DNA reads TGTGCCAGCAGTACCCGACCGCCGGGACAGGGCTACCCCTACTATGGCTACACCTTC.

The genes are TRBV14 and TRBJ2-5; D is perhaps TRBD2 (5 bases). The germline V gene encodes CDR1 SGHDN and CDR2 FVKESK. CDR3 length equals 15 residues. V was shortened by 0 bases and J by 2 bases, with 10 bases between the two germline ends. The CDR3 loop is CASSQEGVAQETQYF. As DNA, the CDR3 is TGTGCCAGCAGCCAAGAAGGCGTAGCGCAAGAGACCCAGTACTTC.

The rearrangement joins TRBV6-5 to TRBJ2-2; no clear D. V dropped 2 bases and J dropped 2 bases, with 6 bases sitting between them. There are 14 residues in the CDR3. The V gene's germline CDR1 is MNHEY and CDR2 SVGAGI. Here the CDR3 DNA reads TGTGCCAGCAGTTACACGCGAAACACCGGGGAGCTGTTTTTT. Protein product: CASSYTRNTGELFF.

The chain has TRBV27 and TRBJ2-7; 7 bases map to TRBD1. Germline V CDR1 and CDR2: MNHEY, SMNVEV (reference sequence). J gave up 3 bases and V 6 bases, and 8 bases lay outside the gene matches. This CDR3 region has 14 residues. CDR3 DNA: TGTGCCAGCAGGTCGGGACAGAACTTCTACGAGCAGTACTTC. Translated: CASRSGQNFYEQYF.

The chain recombines TRBV5-8 with TRBJ1-1, with 7 bases lining up with TRBD1. CDR1 is SGHTS, CDR2 YDEGEE, per germline. The V gene end was trimmed by 2 bases and the J gene end by 11 bases; junction bases not matched to a gene: 3. The CDR3 contains 11 residues. Here the CDR3 reads CASSFDRDAFF. CDR3 nucleotides: TGTGCCAGCAGCTTCGACAGGGACGCTTTCTTT.

The chain carries TRBV30 and TRBJ1-1; TRBD1 is a possible D gene (5 bases). The V end lost 3 bases, the J end lost 2 bases, and 7 bases lay between the germline ends. Germline loops: CDR1 GTSNPN, CDR2 SVGIG (reference sequence). The CDR3 consists of 12 residues. As DNA, the CDR3 is TGTGCCTGGAGCAGGGCAAACACTGAAGCTTTCTTT. This translates into CAWSRANTEAFF.

V gene TRBV3-1 (or the pseudogene TRBV3-2) combines with J gene TRBJ2-7, with 10 bases identical to TRBD1. The V gene end was trimmed by 0 bases and the J gene end by 0 bases; junction bases not matched to a gene: 8. The CDR3 extends over 18 amino acids. The germline V gene encodes CDR1 LGHDT and CDR2 YNNKEL (reference sequence). This chain's CDR3 is CASSQEGWGTGDSYEQYF. CDR3 bases: TGTGCCAGCAGCCAAGAGGGATGGGGGACAGGGGACTCCTACGAGCAGTACTTC.

V usage is TRBV5-4 and J usage is TRBJ2-1, with D tentatively TRBD2 (6 bases). This CDR3 has 16 residues. The V and J ends lost 3 bases and 1 base respectively, with 14 bases between them. Germline values: CDR1 SGHNT, CDR2 YYREEE (reference sequence). CDR3: CASSSGGGESYNEQFF. Here the CDR3 DNA reads TGTGCCAGCAGCTCCGGAGGAGGGGAGTCCTACAATGAGCAGTTCTTC.

This rearrangement joins TRBV20-1 to TRBJ2-7; TRBD2 is a possible D gene (6 bases). CDR3 length: 15 amino acids. Germline V gene sequence: CDR1 DFQATT, CDR2 SNEGSKA (reference sequence). V was trimmed by 3 bases and J by 4 bases, leaving 19 bases between them. In DNA form, the CDR3 reads TGCAGTGCTAGTCCCCCCCGCGGCGGGGAATACGAGCAGTACTTC. Translation: CSASPPRGGEYEQYF.

The chain combines TRBV29-1 with TRBJ2-3; TRBD2 matches at 10 bases. This CDR3 contains 14 residues. Germline CDR1 is SQVTM and CDR2 is ANQGSEA. With 6 bases clipped from V and 4 bases from J, the junction kept 7 bases outside the gene matches. The CDR3 reads CSVLSSGSPDTQYF. CDR3 coding DNA: TGCAGCGTCCTGTCTAGCGGGAGCCCAGATACGCAGTATTTT.

The V and J genes are TRBV6-1 and TRBJ2-6; D ambiguous. Germline values: CDR1 MNHNS, CDR2 SASEGT. V was shortened by 4 bases and J by 1 base, with 11 bases between the two germline ends. The CDR3 runs 16 residues. The CDR3 nucleotides are TGTGCCAGCAGTGTTTCAAGAGGTTCTGGGGCCAACGTCCTGACTTTC. Translated, it gives CASSVSRGSGANVLTF.

V and J are TRBV19 and TRBJ1-5, with D tentatively TRBD1 (6 bases). Trimming left V 1 base short and J 0 bases short, with 7 bases between. The CDR3 extends over 15 amino acids. Germline loops: CDR1 LNHDA, CDR2 SQIVND (reference sequence). The CDR3 DNA is TGTGCCAGTAGTATAGGACAGGCTAGCAATCAGCCCCAGCATTTT. It encodes CASSIGQASNQPQHF.

J is TRBJ1-1 and V is TRBV9; no clear D. Trimming removed 0 bases from V and 3 bases from J, with 12 bases in between. CDR1 is SGDLS and CDR2 is YYNGEE in the germline V gene. The CDR3 extends over 15 amino acids. This CDR3 reads CASSVGWEADTEAFF. CDR3 in DNA: TGTGCCAGCAGCGTAGGGTGGGAAGCGGACACTGAAGCTTTCTTT.

The chain joins TRBV30 to TRBJ1-2; a weak D match, TRBD1 (5 bases). Per germline, CDR1 GTSNPN and CDR2 SVGIG (reference sequence). The V and J ends lost 0 bases and 4 bases respectively, with 12 bases between them. The CDR3 is 14 residues long. The CDR3 region is CAWSVPGVGYGYTF. CDR3 DNA: TGTGCCTGGAGTGTACCGGGGGTGGGCTATGGCTACACCTTC.

The chain joins TRBV7-4 to TRBJ2-7; 10 bases align to TRBD1. The V gene end was trimmed by 2 bases and the J gene end by 6 bases; junction bases not matched to a gene: 10. Germline CDR1 reads SGHVT; CDR2 reads SQSDAQ. The CDR3 is 16 amino acids. The DNA for the CDR3 is TGTGCCAGCAGCTTATTGTATCGGACAGGGGGTTGCGAGCAGTACTTC. Translated, it gives CASSLLYRTGGCEQYF.